This TCR beta chain was captured in a study of human T cells and chemical hapten exposure. As for the study in general: Researchers reported sensitizing an approximately 2 cm by approximately 2 cm upper inner arm skin site with 2% DPC. All through the roughly 24-week study, the scalp of each patient received diphenylcyclopropenone doses weekly.

The time point is: pre-sensitization, week 0. Treatment noted: therapeutic diphenylcyclopropenone sensitization with weekly scalp DPC. Each CDR3 protein gets one entry after TCRdb re-called the RACE reads with MiXCR. The table has 300,000 to 450,000 distinct CDR3 sequences, 4.5% to 7% seen once. The clonotype comes from a woman between 18 and 29 years old with alopecia areata. Some clones in this sample may be carry-over from other donors' samples. Material: whole blood, obtained in connection with sensitization to the hapten diphenylcyclopropenone (DPC).

CDR3 DNA sequence: TGTGCTAGTGGTTTGAGCATAACGACGCTGGGCACAGATACGCAGTATTTT. Encoded protein: CASGLSITTLGTDTQYF. The rearrangement links TRBV12-5 to TRBJ2-3; D gene uncertain. Trimming pared 2 bases from V and 1 base from J, leaving 16 bases between. This CDR3 region has 17 residues. Germline lookup yields CDR1 LGHNT and CDR2 FRNRAP.